A selection of T cell receptor beta chains follows, all from one sample in a study of human T cells and chemical hapten exposure. TCRdb reanalysed the RACE reads using MiXCR and keeps one entry per CDR3 protein. The sample consists of roughly 360,000 distinct CDR3 sequences, more than 4.5% of them appearing once. Material: whole blood, obtained in connection with sensitization to the hapten diphenylcyclopropenone (DPC). The receptors derive from a woman aged 50 to 60 with alopecia areata. Some clones in this sample may be carry-over from other donors' samples. Both conserved end residues are part of each CDR3. A D gene is named only where the DNA matches it firmly. The listing skips clone size in some rows; elsewhere it reads once, few, many or a size class.

clone_size j_call v_call d_call cdr3_nt cdr3_aa
many TRBJ2-3 TRBV20-1 TRBD2 TGCAGTGCTAGAGGGGGCCGACTAGCGGGATCCACAGATACGCAGTATTTT CSARGGRLAGSTDTQYF
NA TRBJ2-5 TRBV12-3/TRBV12-4 TRBD1 TGTGCCAGCAGTTTAGCCGGACAGGGGGCACAAGAGACCCAGTACTTC CASSLAGQGAQETQYF
many TRBJ2-1 TRBV10-2 NA TGCGCCAGCAGTGCCGGGTCCACTCGGTTCTTC CASSAGSTRFF
many TRBJ1-3 TRBV28 TRBD1 TGTGCCAGCAGCCCCGGGACAGGGCGTCCTGGAAACACCATATATTTT CASSPGTGRPGNTIYF
many TRBJ2-7 TRBV28 NA TGTGCCAGCAGTTTGGGTGGTTACTCGGCCTACGAGCAGTACTTC CASSLGGYSAYEQYF
many TRBJ2-1 TRBV20-1 TRBD2 TGCAGTGCGGGGACTAGCGGGGTTGCAAGGAGCAATGAGCAGTTCTTC CSAGTSGVARSNEQFF
few TRBJ2-3 TRBV24-1 TRBD1 TGTGCCACCAGTGATTTACCGGGACAGTACACAGATACGCAGTATTTT CATSDLPGQYTDTQYF
many TRBJ2-3 TRBV3-1 TRBD2 TGTGCCAGCAGCCACCGGACTAGCGGGAGGGCCGGAGATACGCAGTATTTT CASSHRTSGRAGDTQYF
many TRBJ1-5 TRBV7-6 NA TGTGCCAGCAGCCCCCTAGGTGGGGGGAATAACCAGCCCCAGCATTTT CASSPLGGGNNQPQHF
many TRBJ2-1 TRBV7-6 TRBD2 TGTGCCAGCAGCTGGGGACCGTCCGGGACTAGCGGGAGATCTGAGCAGTTCTTC CASSWGPSGTSGRSEQFF
few TRBJ1-2 TRBV12-5 NA TGTGCTAGTGGCCCGACAGTCGAGTATGGCTACACCTTC CASGPTVEYGYTF
few TRBJ2-3 TRBV11-2 NA TGTGCCAGCAGCTTAGGTGGCAATACGCAGTATTTT CASSLGGNTQYF
few TRBJ2-3 TRBV7-9 TRBD2 TGTGCCAGCAGCTTGTTTTCCGGGGGGATTAGCACAGATACGCAGTATTTT CASSLFSGGISTDTQYF
many TRBJ1-5 TRBV20-1 NA TGCAGTGCTAGCGTTCGCGTAGGCAATCAGCCCCAGCATTTT CSASVRVGNQPQHF
NA TRBJ2-5 TRBV5-5 NA TGTGCCAGCAGCTTGTGGGGGGCGGAGACCCAGTACTTC CASSLWGAETQYF
few TRBJ1-1 TRBV2 NA TGTGCCAGCAGTACCCCCGGGCCGACACTGAACACTGAAGCTTTCTTT CASSTPGPTLNTEAFF
few TRBJ2-2 TRBV20-1 TRBD1 TGCAGTGCTAGAGATGTAGGGACAGGGTACACCGGGGAGCTGTTTTTT CSARDVGTGYTGELFF
many TRBJ2-1 TRBV29-1 TRBD2 TGCAGCGTCCCCGGGACTAGCGGGTCCAACAATGAGCAGTTCTTC CSVPGTSGSNNEQFF
NA TRBJ2-5 TRBV10-1 TRBD1 TGCGCCAGCAGTGAAACAGGGGTACAAGAGACCCAGTACTTC CASSETGVQETQYF
many TRBJ2-3 TRBV29-1 TRBD1 TGCAGCGTACGGGACAGGGGCACAGATACGCAGTATTTT CSVRDRGTDTQYF
many TRBJ2-7 TRBV6-2/TRBV6-3 TRBD2 TGTGCCAGCAGTTACAATGGCGCGGGAGGCCTTGGCGAGCAGTACTTC CASSYNGAGGLGEQYF
many TRBJ2-7 TRBV10-3 NA TGTGCCATCAGTCTGGGGCAGGGAGGCGACGAGCAGTACTTC CAISLGQGGDEQYF
many TRBJ1-6 TRBV11-2 NA TGTGCCAGCAGCTTAGTTGGTAATTCACCCCTCCACTTT CASSLVGNSPLHF